The sequence of this T cell receptor (beta chain) was determined in a study of graft-versus-host responses after intestinal transplantation. The table came from immunoSEQ multiplex PCR; TCRdb's copy has only in-frame clones and leaves some out. The sample contains more than 80,000 clones, 85% to 90% of which appear only once. Note on this clone: Its antigen is currently unknown.

V lost 4 bases, J lost 0 bases, and 13 bases lay in between. CDR1 is WNHNN and CDR2 is SYGVQD in the germline V gene (reference sequence). This CDR3 has 16 amino acids. The gene calls are TRBV10-1 and TRBJ2-1; maybe TRBD2 (5 bases). This specimen consisted of unstimulated CD4+ T cells sorted from spleen or lymph node cells, obtained before intestinal transplant. The clonotype was recovered from a human donor who received an intestinal transplant. The CDR3: CASSGWTGFSYNEQFF. The CDR3 DNA sequence: TGCGCCAGCAGTGGGTGGACTGGGTTCTCCTACAATGAGCAGTTCTTC.